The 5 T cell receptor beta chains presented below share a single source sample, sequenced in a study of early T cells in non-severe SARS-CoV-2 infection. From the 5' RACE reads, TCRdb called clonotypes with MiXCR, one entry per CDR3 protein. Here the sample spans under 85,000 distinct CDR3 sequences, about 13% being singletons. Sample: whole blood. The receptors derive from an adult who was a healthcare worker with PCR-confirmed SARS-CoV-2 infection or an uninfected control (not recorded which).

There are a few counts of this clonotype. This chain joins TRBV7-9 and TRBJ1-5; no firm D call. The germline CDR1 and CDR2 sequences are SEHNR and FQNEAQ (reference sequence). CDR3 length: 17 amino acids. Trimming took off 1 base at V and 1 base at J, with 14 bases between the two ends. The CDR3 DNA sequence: TGTGCCAGCAGCTTAGGTTCTGGGTCGGGGAGCAATCAGCCCCAGCATTTT. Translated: CASSLGSGSGSNQPQHF.

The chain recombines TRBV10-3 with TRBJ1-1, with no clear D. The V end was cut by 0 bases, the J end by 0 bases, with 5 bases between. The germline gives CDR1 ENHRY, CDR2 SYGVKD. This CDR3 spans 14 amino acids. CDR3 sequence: CAISESVMNTEAFF. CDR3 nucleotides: TGTGCCATCAGTGAGTCAGTAATGAACACTGAAGCTTTCTTT.

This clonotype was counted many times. The CDR3 nucleotides are TGCGCCAGCTCGGTATCGGACAGCTACGAGCAGTACTTC. Residues: CASSVSDSYEQYF. The chain couples TRBV5-1 to TRBJ2-7, with a tentative D call TRBD1 (6 bases). This CDR3 is built from 13 residues. Trimming left V 7 bases short and J 3 bases short, with 14 bases between. CDR1 is SGHRS and CDR2 is YFSETQ in the germline V gene.

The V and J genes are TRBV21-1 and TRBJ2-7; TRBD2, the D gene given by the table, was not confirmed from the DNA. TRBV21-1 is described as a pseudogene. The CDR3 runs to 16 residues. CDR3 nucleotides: TGTGCCAGCAGCATGAGGGTGAAGGACTTCGTCTACGAGCAGTACTTC. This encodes CASSMRVKDFVYEQYF.

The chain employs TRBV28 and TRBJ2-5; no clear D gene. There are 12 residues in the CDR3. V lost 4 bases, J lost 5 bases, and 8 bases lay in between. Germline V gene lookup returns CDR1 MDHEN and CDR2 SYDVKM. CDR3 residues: CASSSSGETQYF. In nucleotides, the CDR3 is TGTGCCAGCAGTTCCTCCGGGGAGACCCAGTACTTC.